Shown below are 3 T cell receptor beta chains from a single sample sequenced in a study of cytomegalovirus exposure and HLA in healthy donors. The primer mix had 60 Vbeta and 13 Jbeta primers. Clones were read by immunoSEQ multiplex PCR, and TCRdb kept only the in-frame ones, dropping some. The sample comprises under 200,000 clones, around 80% of which are singletons, and approximately 6.7% rests with the top ten. The sample taken for sequencing was PBMCs. The receptors stem from a male donor in good health and CMV-seropositive.

V and J are TRBV5-1 and TRBJ2-5; 12 bases are a match to TRBD2. The V gene end was trimmed by 0 bases and the J gene end by 1 base; junction bases not matched to a gene: 1. The CDR3 contains 16 residues. Germline assignment: CDR1 SGHRS and CDR2 YFSETQ. DNA for the CDR3: TGCGCCAGCAGCTTGGTACTAGCGGGAGGCCAAGAGACCCAGTACTTC. Amino acid sequence: CASSLVLAGGQETQYF.

This chain uses TRBV12-5 with TRBJ2-7; possibly TRBD1 for D (5 bases). The V gene lost 0 bases and the J gene lost 3 bases, with 9 bases spanning the gap. The CDR3 extends over 14 amino acids. Looked up from germline, CDR1 is LGHNT and CDR2 is FRNRAP. CDR3 loop: CASGLVGHLYEQYF. DNA for the CDR3: TGTGCTAGTGGTTTGGTTGGACATCTCTACGAGCAGTACTTC.

The V call is TRBV9, the J call TRBJ2-7; a possible D gene is TRBD1 (5 bases). Germline values: CDR1 SGDLS, CDR2 YYNGEE. This CDR3 is built from 13 residues. V was trimmed by 4 bases and J by 0 bases, leaving 8 bases between them. The DNA of the CDR3 is TGTGCCAGCAGCCCCAGGGCCTCCTACGAGCAGTACTTC. Protein: CASSPRASYEQYF.